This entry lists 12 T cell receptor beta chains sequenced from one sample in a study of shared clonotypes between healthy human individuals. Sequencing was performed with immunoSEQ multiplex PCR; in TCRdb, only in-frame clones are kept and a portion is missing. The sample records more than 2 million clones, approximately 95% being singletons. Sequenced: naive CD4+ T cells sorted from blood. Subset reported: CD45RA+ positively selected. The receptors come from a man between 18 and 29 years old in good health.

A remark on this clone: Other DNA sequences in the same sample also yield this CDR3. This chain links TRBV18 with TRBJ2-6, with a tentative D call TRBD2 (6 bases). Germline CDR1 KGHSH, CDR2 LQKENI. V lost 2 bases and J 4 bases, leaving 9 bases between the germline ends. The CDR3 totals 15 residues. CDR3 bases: TGTGCCAGCTCACCAGGGGGGACCGGGGCCAACGTCCTGACTTTC. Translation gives CASSPGGTGANVLTF.

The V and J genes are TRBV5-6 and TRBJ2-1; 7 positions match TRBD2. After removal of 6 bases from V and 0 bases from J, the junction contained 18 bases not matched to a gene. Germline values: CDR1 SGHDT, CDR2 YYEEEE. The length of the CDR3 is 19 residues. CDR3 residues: CASTPGQRDHKRSYNEQFF. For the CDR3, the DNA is TGTGCCAGCACCCCTGGCCAGCGGGACCACAAACGCTCCTACAATGAGCAGTTCTTC.

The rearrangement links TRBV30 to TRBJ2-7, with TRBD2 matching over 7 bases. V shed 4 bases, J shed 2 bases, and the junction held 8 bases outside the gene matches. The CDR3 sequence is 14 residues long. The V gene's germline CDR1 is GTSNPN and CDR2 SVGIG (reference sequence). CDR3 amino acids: CAWTTPSGTYEQYF. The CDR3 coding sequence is TGTGCCTGGACAACACCTAGCGGTACCTACGAGCAGTACTTC.

The CDR3 region has the DNA TGTGCCAGCAGTTACTTCGGGGTCGCGGAGACCCAGTACTTC. Its protein product is CASSYFGVAETQYF. This chain uses TRBV6-5 with TRBJ2-5; D perhaps matches TRBD2 (5 bases). Germline loops: CDR1 MNHEY, CDR2 SVGAGI. Trimming removed 1 base from V and 5 bases from J, with 11 bases in between. CDR3 length: 14 residues.

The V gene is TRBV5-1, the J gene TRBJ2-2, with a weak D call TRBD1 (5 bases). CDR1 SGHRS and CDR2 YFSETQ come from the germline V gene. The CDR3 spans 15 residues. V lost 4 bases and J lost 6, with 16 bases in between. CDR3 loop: CASSPLSRGSGELFF. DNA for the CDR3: TGCGCCAGCAGCCCGTTATCTAGGGGATCCGGGGAGCTGTTTTTT.

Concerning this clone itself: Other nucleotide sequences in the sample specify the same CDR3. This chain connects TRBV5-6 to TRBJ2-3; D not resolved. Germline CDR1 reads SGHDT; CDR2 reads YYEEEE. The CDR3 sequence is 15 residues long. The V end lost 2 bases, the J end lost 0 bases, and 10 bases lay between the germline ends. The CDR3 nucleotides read TGTGCCAGCAGCTTAGGATTAGCTAGCACAGATACGCAGTATTTT. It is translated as CASSLGLASTDTQYF.

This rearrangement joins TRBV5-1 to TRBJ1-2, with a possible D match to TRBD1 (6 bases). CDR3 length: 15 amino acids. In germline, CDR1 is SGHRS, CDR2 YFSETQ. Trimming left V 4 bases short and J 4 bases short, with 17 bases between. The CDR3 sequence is CASSEKERGSYGYTF. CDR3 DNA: TGCGCCAGCAGCGAGAAAGAGAGGGGGAGCTATGGCTACACCTTC.

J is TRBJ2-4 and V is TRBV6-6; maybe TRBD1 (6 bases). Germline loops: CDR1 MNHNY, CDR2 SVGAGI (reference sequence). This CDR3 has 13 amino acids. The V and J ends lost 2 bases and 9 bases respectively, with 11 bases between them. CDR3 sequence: CASSYPDSTIQYF. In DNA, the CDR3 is TGTGCCAGCAGTTACCCGGACAGTACCATTCAGTACTTC.

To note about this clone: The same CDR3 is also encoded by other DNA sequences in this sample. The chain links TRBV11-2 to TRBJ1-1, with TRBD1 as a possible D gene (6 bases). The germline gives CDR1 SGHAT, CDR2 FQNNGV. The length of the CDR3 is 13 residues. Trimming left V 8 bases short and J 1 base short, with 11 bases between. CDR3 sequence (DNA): TGTGCCAGCCGGGGACAAGCGAACACTGAAGCTTTCTTT. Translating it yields CASRGQANTEAFF.

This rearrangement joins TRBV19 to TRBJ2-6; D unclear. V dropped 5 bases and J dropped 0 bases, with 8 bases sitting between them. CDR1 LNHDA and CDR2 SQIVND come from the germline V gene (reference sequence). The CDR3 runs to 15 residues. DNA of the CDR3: TGTGCCAGTAGTGCAGTACACTCTGGGGCCAACGTCCTGACTTTC. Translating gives CASSAVHSGANVLTF.

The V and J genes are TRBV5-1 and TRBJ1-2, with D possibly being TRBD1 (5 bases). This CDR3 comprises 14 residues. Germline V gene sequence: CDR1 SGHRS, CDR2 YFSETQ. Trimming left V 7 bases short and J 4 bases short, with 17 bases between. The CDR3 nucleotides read TGCGCCAGCTCTGGGGGGGTACCATCCTATGGCTACACCTTC. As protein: CASSGGVPSYGYTF. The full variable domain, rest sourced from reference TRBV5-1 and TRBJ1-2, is KAGVTQTPRYLIKTRGQQVTLSCSPISGHRSVSWYQQTPGQGLQFLFEYFSETQRNKGNFPGRFSGRQFSNSRSEMNVSTLELGDSALYLCASSGGVPSYGYTFGSGTRLTVV.

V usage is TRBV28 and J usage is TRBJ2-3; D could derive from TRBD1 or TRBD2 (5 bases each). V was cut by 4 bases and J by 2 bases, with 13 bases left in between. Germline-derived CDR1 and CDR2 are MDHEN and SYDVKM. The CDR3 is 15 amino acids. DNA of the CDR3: TGTGCCAGCAGTTCAAGACGGGGCCCCACAGATACGCAGTATTTT. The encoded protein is CASSSRRGPTDTQYF.